This is a list of T cell receptor beta chains from one sample in a study of Ad26.COV2.S vaccination and SARS-CoV-2 variants. The table came from immunoSEQ multiplex PCR; TCRdb's copy has only in-frame clones and leaves some out. Counted here are 350,000 to 500,000 clones, roughly 89% occurring once; the ten biggest clones make up 2.5% to 3%. The sample in question was peripheral blood, obtained in a trial of Ad26.COV2.S vaccine versus placebo. All receptors derive from a person aged 18-65 years who received the Ad26.COV2.S COVID-19 vaccine or a placebo. The CDR3 runs from the conserved cysteine through the conserved F or W. A D gene is named only where the DNA matches it firmly. Clone size is given for some rows only: seen once, a few or many times, or a class if the clone is expanded.

D: .
V: TRBV10-3
J: TRBJ2-1
size: .
CDR3: CAISELAYSSYNEQFF
DNA: TGTGCCATCAGTGAGTTGGCGTACAGCTCCTACAATGAGCAGTTCTTC

D: .
V: TRBV24-1
J: TRBJ2-2
size: .
CDR3: CATSEGPANTGELFF
DNA: TGTGCCACCAGTGAGGGCCCAGCGAACACCGGGGAGCTGTTTTTT

D: .
V: TRBV12-5
J: TRBJ2-1
size: .
CDR3: CASGTTSSTSMVSYNEQFF
DNA: TGTGCTAGTGGTACGACCTCCTCGACTAGTATGGTCTCCTACAATGAGCAGTTCTTC

D: .
V: TRBV5-1
J: TRBJ1-3
size: .
CDR3: CASSPTPGVGGNTIYF
DNA: TGCGCCAGCAGCCCCACGCCGGGCGTTGGAGGAAACACCATATATTTT

D: TRBD1
V: TRBV6-1
J: TRBJ2-3
size: .
CDR3: CASSERAGGYTDTQYF
DNA: TGTGCCAGCAGTGAACGGGCAGGGGGTTACACAGATACGCAGTATTTT

D: .
V: TRBV20-1
J: TRBJ2-3
size: .
CDR3: CSASGFDTQYF
DNA: TGCAGTGCTAGTGGGTTTGATACGCAGTATTTT

D: .
V: TRBV9
J: TRBJ2-7
size: once
CDR3: CASSVEEGGEQYF
DNA: TGTGCCAGCAGCGTAGAGGAAGGAGGCGAGCAGTACTTC

D: .
V: TRBV7-8
J: TRBJ1-3
size: .
CDR3: CASSLSPSGNTIYF
DNA: TGTGCCAGCAGCTTATCCCCCTCTGGAAACACCATATATTTT

D: .
V: TRBV11-3
J: TRBJ2-2
size: once
CDR3: CASSWPGTKSGELFF
DNA: TGTGCCAGCAGCTGGCCCGGGACGAAGTCCGGGGAGCTGTTTTTT

D: TRBD1
V: TRBV28
J: TRBJ2-6
size: .
CDR3: CASSFIGTAGANVLTF
DNA: TGTGCCAGCAGTTTCATCGGGACAGCTGGGGCCAACGTCCTGACTTTC

D: .
V: TRBV30
J: TRBJ1-4
size: .
CDR3: CALRTGEKLFF
DNA: TGTGCCCTCCGGACGGGGGAAAAACTGTTTTTT

D: TRBD1
V: TRBV3-1/TRBV3-2
J: TRBJ2-5
size: .
CDR3: CASSHYGTGETQYF
DNA: TGTGCCAGCAGCCACTACGGGACAGGGGAGACCCAGTACTTC

D: .
V: TRBV6-5
J: TRBJ2-1
size: .
CDR3: CASGAVSSYNEQFF
DNA: TGTGCCAGCGGAGCGGTTTCCTCCTACAATGAGCAGTTCTTC

D: TRBD2
V: TRBV15
J: TRBJ2-2
size: .
CDR3: CATSRRGLAGGSGRELFF
DNA: TGTGCCACCAGCAGGAGGGGACTAGCGGGGGGAAGCGGCAGGGAGCTGTTTTTT

D: .
V: TRBV11-3
J: TRBJ2-3
size: .
CDR3: CASSLGGSTDTQYF
DNA: TGTGCCAGCAGCTTAGGAGGAAGCACAGATACGCAGTATTTT

D: .
V: TRBV11-3
J: TRBJ2-6
size: .
CDR3: CASSLGASGANVLTF
DNA: TGTGCCAGCAGCCTCGGCGCCTCTGGGGCCAACGTCCTGACTTTC

D: .
V: TRBV11-1
J: TRBJ2-7
size: .
CDR3: CASSSGPRAEQYF
DNA: TGTGCCAGCAGCTCGGGCCCCCGGGCGGAGCAGTACTTC

D: .
V: TRBV7-9
J: TRBJ2-3
size: .
CDR3: CASSLGRARSTDTQYF
DNA: TGTGCCAGCAGCTTAGGACGGGCCCGGAGCACAGATACGCAGTATTTT

D: .
V: TRBV18
J: TRBJ1-1
size: .
CDR3: CASSPGRPVTEAFF
DNA: TGTGCCAGCTCACCAGGACGGCCTGTCACTGAAGCTTTCTTT

D: .
V: TRBV5-6
J: TRBJ2-5
size: once
CDR3: CASSSRGTQYF
DNA: TGTGCCAGCAGCTCCAGAGGGACCCAGTACTTC

D: .
V: TRBV18
J: TRBJ1-6
size: .
CDR3: CASSLSGGINSPLHF
DNA: TGTGCCAGCTCACTCTCAGGAGGAATCAATTCACCCCTCCACTTT

D: .
V: TRBV6-5
J: TRBJ2-5
size: .
CDR3: CASSYGREETQYF
DNA: TGTGCCAGCAGTTACGGCAGGGAAGAGACCCAGTACTTC

D: TRBD1
V: TRBV12-3/TRBV12-4
J: TRBJ2-7
size: .
CDR3: CASSWTGGGEQYF
DNA: TGTGCCAGCAGTTGGACAGGGGGCGGGGAGCAGTACTTC

D: TRBD1
V: TRBV4-1
J: TRBJ1-2
size: .
CDR3: CASSQETGVYYGYTF
DNA: TGCGCCAGCAGCCAAGAAACAGGGGTTTACTATGGCTACACCTTC

D: .
V: TRBV7-2
J: TRBJ2-3
size: .
CDR3: CASSFTLALSTDTQYF
DNA: TGTGCCAGCAGCTTCACCCTAGCCCTTTCGACAGATACGCAGTATTTT

D: .
V: TRBV23-1
J: TRBJ2-7
size: .
CDR3: CASSQLFGAGGASSSYEQYF
DNA: TGCGCCAGCAGTCAATTGTTCGGGGCAGGCGGTGCTTCTAGCTCCTACGAGCAGTACTTC

D: TRBD1
V: TRBV29-1
J: TRBJ1-2
size: .
CDR3: CSVARTGPSGGYTF
DNA: TGCAGCGTTGCTCGGACAGGGCCGTCGGGGGGCTACACCTTC

D: .
V: TRBV4-2
J: TRBJ2-2
size: .
CDR3: CASSQEILDTGELFF
DNA: TGTGCCAGCAGCCAAGAGATATTGGACACCGGGGAGCTGTTTTTT

D: .
V: TRBV9
J: TRBJ1-2
size: once
CDR3: CASSVVDSFYGYTF
DNA: TGTGCCAGCAGCGTAGTGGACAGTTTTTATGGCTACACCTTC

D: TRBD2
V: TRBV4-1
J: TRBJ2-3
size: .
CDR3: CASSQGRAGGPSTDTQYF
DNA: TGCGCCAGCAGCCAAGGTCGAGCGGGAGGGCCTAGCACAGATACGCAGTATTTT

D: .
V: TRBV3-1/TRBV3-2
J: TRBJ1-6
size: once
CDR3: CASSQDFGREYNSPLHF
DNA: TGTGCCAGCAGCCAAGATTTTGGGAGGGAGTATAATTCACCCCTCCACTTT

D: TRBD2
V: TRBV9
J: TRBJ2-3
size: .
CDR3: CASSVVSGATDTQYF
DNA: TGTGCCAGCAGCGTAGTGAGCGGGGCCACAGATACGCAGTATTTT

D: TRBD2
V: TRBV28
J: TRBJ2-4
size: .
CDR3: CASSPAGGGVFF
DNA: TGTGCCAGCAGTCCCGCGGGCGGGGGGGTGTTCTTC

D: .
V: TRBV20-1
J: TRBJ1-2
size: .
CDR3: CSAYTNYGYTF
DNA: TGCAGTGCTTACACGAACTATGGCTACACCTTC

D: TRBD2
V: TRBV11-3
J: TRBJ2-5
size: once
CDR3: CASSFPGRGRETQYF
DNA: TGTGCCAGCAGCTTTCCCGGGAGGGGAAGGGAGACCCAGTACTTC

D: TRBD1
V: TRBV6-6
J: TRBJ2-1
size: once
CDR3: CASSRPGTGASYNEQFF
DNA: TGTGCCAGCAGCCGACCCGGGACAGGGGCTTCCTACAATGAGCAGTTCTTC

D: .
V: TRBV5-6
J: TRBJ1-2
size: .
CDR3: CASSLAVGGYTF
DNA: TGTGCCAGCAGCTTGGCCGTTGGAGGCTACACCTTC

D: TRBD2
V: TRBV5-3
J: TRBJ2-5
size: few
CDR3: CARSLTGLRPETQYF
DNA: TGTGCCAGAAGCTTGACGGGACTACGTCCAGAGACCCAGTACTTC

D: TRBD2
V: TRBV9
J: TRBJ2-2
size: .
CDR3: CASSVGLATNTGELFF
DNA: TGTGCCAGCAGCGTAGGACTAGCCACGAACACCGGGGAGCTGTTTTTT

D: TRBD1
V: TRBV5-6
J: TRBJ2-4
size: .
CDR3: CASSFGQGEYF
DNA: TGTGCCAGCAGCTTTGGACAGGGGGAGTACTTC

D: .
V: TRBV18
J: TRBJ2-5
size: .
CDR3: CASSPNTVRDQETQYF
DNA: TGTGCCAGCTCACCAAACACAGTTAGGGACCAAGAGACCCAGTACTTC

D: .
V: TRBV20-1
J: TRBJ1-1
size: once
CDR3: CSASFKNTEAFF
DNA: TGCAGTGCTAGTTTTAAGAACACTGAAGCTTTCTTT

D: .
V: TRBV7-3
J: TRBJ1-1
size: .
CDR3: CASSANINTEAFF
DNA: TGTGCCAGCAGCGCTAATATAAACACTGAAGCTTTCTTT

D: TRBD2
V: TRBV3-1/TRBV3-2
J: TRBJ2-3
size: .
CDR3: CASSQDARLAGGTDTQYF
DNA: TGTGCCAGCAGCCAAGACGCCAGACTAGCGGGAGGTACAGATACGCAGTATTTT

D: TRBD1
V: TRBV7-8
J: TRBJ1-2
size: .
CDR3: CASSLDREDGYTF
DNA: TGTGCCAGCAGCCTCGACAGGGAAGATGGCTACACCTTC

D: .
V: TRBV19
J: TRBJ1-1
size: .
CDR3: CASSIVGGRTEAFF
DNA: TGTGCCAGTAGTATAGTTGGGGGGAGGACTGAAGCTTTCTTT